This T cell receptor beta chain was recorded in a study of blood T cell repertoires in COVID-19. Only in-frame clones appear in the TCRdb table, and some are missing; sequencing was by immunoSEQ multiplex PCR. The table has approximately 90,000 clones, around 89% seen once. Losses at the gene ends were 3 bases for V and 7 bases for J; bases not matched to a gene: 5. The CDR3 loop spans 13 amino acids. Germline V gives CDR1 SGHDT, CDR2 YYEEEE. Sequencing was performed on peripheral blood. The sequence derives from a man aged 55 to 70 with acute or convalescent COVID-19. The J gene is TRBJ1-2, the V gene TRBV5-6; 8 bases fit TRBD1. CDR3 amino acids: CASSWTGRGGYTF. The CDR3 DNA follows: TGTGCCAGCAGCTGGACAGGGCGAGGTGGCTACACCTTC. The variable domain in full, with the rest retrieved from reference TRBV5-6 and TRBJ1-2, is DAGVTQSPTHLIKTRGQQVTLRCSPKSGHDTVSWYQQALGQGPQFIFQYYEEEERQRGNFPDRFSGHQFPNYSSELNVNALLLGDSALYLCASSWTGRGGYTFGSGTRLTVV.